A single sample is the source of the 9 T cell receptor beta chains below, sequenced in a study of shared clonotypes between healthy human individuals (dated by TCRdb to the early 2020s). Libraries were built with the immunoSEQ multiplex PCR assay. TCRdb obtained this table from immuneACCESS and retained in-frame rearrangements with V and J assigned. These tables miss some clones; where compared with another copy, unresolved V genes account for less than half of the shortfall, and the remainder is unexplained. Recorded for this sample are about 2,200,000 clones; about 93% of them occurred a single time. The ten biggest clones cover 1.5% to 2% of the sample. For the CD8 naive samples, CD45RO-negative cells were positively selected for CCR7, yielding a CD45RA+CCR7+ population from which TemRA cells were excluded. The sample comprised naive CD8+ T cells from PBMCs. The label giving this sample's cell subset or site can be read as: CD45RA+CCR7+. The receptors shown here come from a man younger than 35 in good health. Some clones in this sample may be carry-over from other donors' samples.

V gene TRBV27 combines with J gene TRBJ2-7; D not resolved. This CDR3 region has 13 residues. Germline-derived CDR1 and CDR2 are MNHEY and SMNVEV (reference sequence). V was shortened by 2 bases and J by 6 bases, with 11 bases between the two germline ends. The CDR3 sequence: CASSLGRFREQYF. CDR3 nucleotide sequence: TGTGCCAGCAGTTTAGGCAGGTTCCGCGAGCAGTACTTC.

The rearrangement uses TRBV2 and TRBJ2-5; D gene unclear. Deletions cut 6 bases from V and 4 bases from J, with 6 bases between. CDR3 length: 11 amino acids. Germline loops: CDR1 SNHLY, CDR2 FYNNEI. The CDR3 nucleotides are TGTGCCAGCAGATGGGCAGAGACCCAGTACTTC. The encoded protein is CASRWAETQYF.

This sequence joins TRBV28 and TRBJ2-7; either TRBD1 or TRBD2 may supply D (5 bases each). Germline V gene lookup returns CDR1 MDHEN and CDR2 SYDVKM. This CDR3 contains 14 residues. Trimming took 2 bases from V and 3 from J, leaving 11 bases between them. The CDR3 reads CASSLGLQGYEQYF. CDR3 DNA: TGTGCCAGCAGTTTAGGACTTCAGGGCTACGAGCAGTACTTC.

The chain carries TRBV28 and TRBJ2-7; D might be TRBD2 (6 bases). V lost 6 bases, J lost 5 bases, and 14 bases lay in between. The length of the CDR3 is 13 residues. The germline V gene encodes CDR1 MDHEN and CDR2 SYDVKM. The CDR3 nucleotides read TGTGCCAGCAGCTATTATCCGGGGGACGAGCAGTACTTC. This sequence encodes CASSYYPGDEQYF. Full variable domain (rest looked up from reference TRBV28 and TRBJ2-7): DVKVTQSSRYLVKRTGEKVFLECVQDMDHENMFWYRQDPGLGLRLIYFSYDVKMKEKGDIPEGYSVSREKKERFSLILESASTNQTSMYLCASSYYPGDEQYFGPGTRLTVT.

The chain employs TRBV5-1 and TRBJ2-7; D gene unclear. Germline V gives CDR1 SGHRS, CDR2 YFSETQ. The germline V and J ends were trimmed by 1 base and 2 bases, with 7 bases remaining between them. CDR3 size: 13 residues. CDR3 amino acids: CASSLTDPYEQYF. The CDR3 coding sequence is TGCGCCAGCAGCTTGACTGACCCCTACGAGCAGTACTTC.

A note on this clone: The sample holds other DNA sequences that translate to the same CDR3. The rearrangement uses TRBV5-1 and TRBJ2-3; the D gene is possibly TRBD1 (5 bases). Germline-derived CDR1 and CDR2 are SGHRS and YFSETQ. V was trimmed by 3 bases and J by 4 bases, leaving 6 bases between them. This CDR3 region has 12 residues. CDR3 bases: TGCGCCAGCAGCTCCAGGGCAGATACGCAGTATTTT. Amino acids: CASSSRADTQYF.

V usage is TRBV14 and J usage is TRBJ1-1; D gene uncertain. CDR3 size: 13 residues. The V end was cut by 4 bases, the J end by 3 bases, with 9 bases between. The germline CDR1 and CDR2 sequences are SGHDN and FVKESK. CDR3 sequence (DNA): TGTGCCAGCAGCCTACAAGGGTACACTGAAGCTTTCTTT. It translates to CASSLQGYTEAFF.

DNA for the CDR3: TGCGCCAGCAGCTTGGATAGACGGCGCTCCTACAATGAGCAGTTCTTC. As protein: CASSLDRRRSYNEQFF. The chain joins TRBV5-1 to TRBJ2-1, with unresolved D. The CDR3 runs 16 residues. Germline CDR1 and CDR2: SGHRS and YFSETQ. V was shortened by 0 bases and J by 0 bases, with 10 bases between the two germline ends.

The chain recombines TRBV7-9 with TRBJ2-5; perhaps TRBD2 as D (5 bases). Germline V gene sequence: CDR1 SEHNR, CDR2 FQNEAQ (reference sequence). V was shortened by 0 bases and J by 3 bases, with 11 bases between the two germline ends. The CDR3 totals 15 residues. For the CDR3, the DNA is TGTGCCAGCAGCTTAGCGAGGGCAGAAGAAGAGACCCAGTACTTC. Encoded protein: CASSLARAEEETQYF.